This T cell receptor beta chain is drawn from a study of cytomegalovirus exposure and HLA in healthy donors (dated by TCRdb to 2016 to 2017). Study-level background: According to an earlier analysis of a few hundred of the donors, about 179 million T cells yielded roughly 110 million unique TCR beta sequences and 276 Gb of sequence data. A separate validation cohort of over a hundred different subjects was used in addition to the roughly 700-subject first cohort. A later analysis re-examined previously published TCR beta repertoires from just over 650 donors and added high-resolution HLA genotyping to investigate patterns of TCR occurrence. A later genetic analysis took genome-wide SNP genotypes for about 55% of the roughly 700 donors and used that subset as a discovery cohort. Of the roughly 410 genotyped donors, 80% to 90% were placed in the genetic ancestry cluster associated with self-reported Caucasian donors. The study aimed to test whether cataloging public T cell receptors could reveal signatures of past pathogen exposure. The study profiled the T cell repertoires of about 640 subjects by immunosequencing and related them to cytomegalovirus serostatus. Rather than drawing on any new phenotypic data, the later analysis identified candidate immune exposures from TCR beta sequences and the way those sequences occurred across donors. Donor age, sex, ethnicity and CMV serostatus were compiled alongside the repertoire data. Among roughly 400 genotyped donors of the cohort, an average of approximately 240,000 unique TCR beta nucleotide sequences was sequenced per donor, of which roughly 17% were non-productive. An earlier analysis of several hundred of the donors applied high-throughput TCR beta sequencing to assess whether each TCR beta V gene segment acted as functional or pseudogenic. All discovery cohort repertoires had been generated on a single sequencing platform. The study combined high-throughput TCR immunosequencing, statistical association of individual TCRs with disease status, and machine learning to predict cytomegalovirus infection status. An early release covering roughly 580 HLA-typed donors comprised 250 to 350 gigabases of sequencing data and 65 million to 100 million unique TCR sequences. The number of typed donors differed by locus: 629-630 for A, B, C, DRB1 and DQB1; approximately 520 for DQA1; some 590 for DPA1; and roughly 450 for DPB1. Both class I and class II loci were covered by HLA typing, at four-digit resolution. Because of strong linkage in the cohort, roughly five DR-DQ haplotypes were treated as single units for association and clustering. What the work shows at the level of the full study, not this receptor alone: For the cohort, immune exposure information was limited to CMV serostatus. A later analysis found that TCR association rates varied across HLA loci, with DRB1 alleles showing the most associated TCRs and HLA-C alleles the fewest. According to a later analysis, most CMV-associated TCR beta chains appeared to be HLA-restricted, and the HLA associations seemed to be driven largely by CMV exposure. Correlated functional status among segregating V segments might reflect linkage disequilibrium, but an unknown experimental factor could not be ruled out. Strong co-occurrence of HLA alleles, especially DR and DQ, made assigning TCR associations to individual alleles difficult. V-gene and J-gene trimming of TCR beta chains was associated with a missense DCLRE1C variant in a later genetic analysis, and the association was replicated in an independent cohort. A group of highly shared sequence variants was considered likely to be a technical artifact of the sequencing pipeline. Specific HLA alleles were associated with roughly 16,000 TCR beta sequences at a false discovery rate of 0.05 in a later analysis. Because some donors lacked HLA typing at each locus, the association tests relied only on the typed subset. The classifier was reported to diagnose cytomegalovirus status with high specificity and sensitivity in both the original and validation cohorts. A later genetic analysis reported fewer N-insertions in productive TCRs among donors in an Asian-associated ancestry cluster than the roughly 700-donor mean. In the study, about 150 TCR beta chains were listed as associated with cytomegalovirus. It was suggested by the authors that the approach could potentially be generalized to other disease states and immunological phenotypes. In a later analysis, several top co-occurrence clusters were reported to appear linked to parvovirus B19, influenza, CMV and Epstein-Barr virus. The cohort was sequenced for TCR beta chains only, and without alpha or paired-chain data the features that could be detected were limited. A further reported finding was that TCR beta sequences accurately predicted the HLA-A and HLA-B alleles for most subjects in the first cohort. A later analysis found that HLA-associated TCR beta chains were more clonally expanded and had lower generation probabilities than equally common non-associated chains. Broadly in line with IMGT annotations, most TCR beta V segments showed up in productive rearrangements about 87% or about 30% of the time in an earlier analysis of a few hundred of the donors. Because the 87-base-pair reads could not distinguish some IMGT-functional V segments, including TRBV6-2 and TRBV6-3, those segments were excluded. The presence/absence analyses assumed that sequencing depth was roughly uniform across donors, and that assumption may not be true. The earlier analysis of about 600 of the donors excluded around 17 rarely observed V segments, including chromosome 9 orphons, because counts were too low. While some public TCRs were present in many individuals, most TCR sequences turned up only very rarely across donors. In vitro tests confirmed that three of the cytomegalovirus-associated TCR beta chains recognize cytomegalovirus antigens.

The library was built by means of the immunoSEQ multiplex PCR assay. For the multiplex PCR, a mixture combining 60 forward primers for TCR Vbeta segments and 13 reverse primers for TCR Jbeta segments was used. The CDR3 region of rearranged TCR beta genes was amplified from genomic DNA by a multiplex PCR assay. Amplified TCR beta libraries were sequenced as 87-base-pair reads on the Illumina HiSeq System. Per the original workflow: A later analysis tallied 75 million to 95 million unique TCR beta chains across the 660 or so repertoires, and about 10 million of those chains were shared by two or more donors. To remove PCR and sequencing errors, raw reads were error-corrected and collapsed into unique sequences using a nearest-neighbor algorithm that merged closely related sequences. CDR3 sequences were aligned to IMGT reference sequences to assign V, D and J gene segments. Each retained sequence needed at least a six-nucleotide match to both a V gene segment and a J gene segment. A rearrangement counted as productive if the CDR3 had no stop codons and remained in frame with V and J, and every other rearrangement counted as non-productive. CDR3 was defined according to IMGT convention as the region running from the second conserved V-encoded cysteine to the conserved J-encoded phenylalanine. The earlier analysis of about 610 of the donors excluded sequences that lacked an unambiguous match to a single V gene segment. An earlier analysis of over 450 of the donors classified V segments as functional when productive rearrangements were above 56.7% and as segregating when the standard deviation between donors was above 5%. To diagnose cytomegalovirus status from the catalog of TCR beta chain sequences, a statistical classification framework was built. V and J gene assignment, in a later analysis, came from comparing TCR nucleotide sequences with IMGT/GENE-DB human TR gene sequences. A later analysis assigned CDR3 sequences and most-parsimonious VDJ recombination scenarios with the TCRdist pipeline. In a later analysis, each TCR beta chain was defined by its CDR3 amino acid sequence together with its V-gene family, and reads lacking a unique V-gene family were excluded. A later analysis removed 550 to 650 highly shared, low-generation-probability nucleotide sequences to deal with suspected cross-contamination and a sequencing artifact. For each public chain, a later analysis derived a clonal expansion index from normalized ranks of inferred template counts within each repertoire. A later analysis computed generation probabilities with a VDJ recombination model fitted to out-of-frame rearrangements, and checked the results against IGoR. A later analysis scored TCR-TCR, TCR-HLA and TCR-CMV co-occurrence with hypergeometric tests, applying a repertoire-size bias correction to TCR pairs. To estimate false discovery rates, a later analysis permuted the HLA or CMV assignments 20 times. In a later analysis, co-occurring TCRs were grouped using DBSCAN, and TCRdist sequence similarity was added for clustering within HLA-allele-positive subsets. Repertoires with fewer than 30,000 or more than 120,000 public chains, plus five repertoires with anomalous nucleotide sharing, were excluded from co-occurrence clustering. TCRdb re-hosts the immuneACCESS table, in-frame sequences only. Its copies lack some clones; in the studies checked, an unresolved V gene accounts for under half of them, and the cause for the rest is not known. The DNA was the basis for D and trimming; V, J and clone size are from that table. For this sample there are 110,000 to 150,000 clones; around 72% appear just once. Roughly 2.1% of the sample goes to the ten largest clones.

In regard to this clone: The target of this receptor is not known. Within one base of it there is no much larger clone, and no base qualities were kept.

In total, fewer than 750 healthy bone marrow donors made up the cohort. At the time of sampling, all cohort members were nominally healthy, though unrecorded immune exposures were likely present. The donor tested CMV seronegative and was one of the 352 seronegative cohort members. A peripheral blood sample was provided by each donor, and peripheral blood mononuclear cells were used for TCR beta sequencing. The Qiagen DNeasy Blood Extraction Kit was used to extract genomic DNA from the blood cell samples. The germline V gene specifies SGHDT as CDR1 and YYEEEE as CDR2. The CDR3, from cysteine to phenylalanine, totals 16 residues. The kept DNA is CDR3 alone, 48 bases in frame from the first base. From V the trimming removes 4 bases and from J it removes 3 bases, while the gene matches leave 11 bases of the junction unaccounted for.

In this chain, TRBV5-6 is recombined with TRBJ2-7; the junction holds 9 bases that match TRBD2. The sample was PBMCs. This TCR came from a man aged 35 to 55 in good health and CMV-seronegative. The nucleotide sequence reads as follows: TGTGCCAGCAGCCCGTATCGAGTAGCGGGGGACTACGAGCAGTACTTC. Protein translation: CASSPYRVAGDYEQYF.